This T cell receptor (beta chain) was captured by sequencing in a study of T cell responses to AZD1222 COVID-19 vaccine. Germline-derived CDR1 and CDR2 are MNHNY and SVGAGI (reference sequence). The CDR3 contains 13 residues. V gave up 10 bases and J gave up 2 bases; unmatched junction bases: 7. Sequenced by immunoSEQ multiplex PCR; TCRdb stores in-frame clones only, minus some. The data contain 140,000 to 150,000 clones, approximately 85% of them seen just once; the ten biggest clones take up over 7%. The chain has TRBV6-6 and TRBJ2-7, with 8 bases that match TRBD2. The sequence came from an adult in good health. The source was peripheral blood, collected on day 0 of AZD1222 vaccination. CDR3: CATLPGGAYEQYF. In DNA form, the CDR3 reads TGTGCCACCCTACCGGGGGGGGCCTACGAGCAGTACTTC.